The 8 T cell receptor beta chains presented below share a single source sample, sequenced in a study of cytomegalovirus exposure and HLA in healthy donors. The study ran its PCR with 60 Vbeta and 13 Jbeta primers. Method: immunoSEQ multiplex PCR; TCRdb's copy keeps in-frame clones and lacks some. Here the sample spans more than 110,000 clones, around 85% being singletons. Sequences were obtained from PBMCs. Receptors originate from a woman in her 50s in good health and CMV-seropositive.

This chain links TRBV30 with TRBJ2-3, with D unresolved. Germline V gene lookup returns CDR1 GTSNPN and CDR2 SVGIG (reference sequence). V was cut by 2 bases and J by 0 bases, with 6 bases left in between. This CDR3 spans 13 amino acids. The CDR3 is CAWSTVSTDTQYF. DNA of the CDR3: TGTGCCTGGAGTACGGTGAGCACAGATACGCAGTATTTT.

V is TRBV9 and J is TRBJ1-1; D might be TRBD1 (6 bases). CDR1 is SGDLS, CDR2 YYNGEE, per germline. Trimming removed 3 bases from V and 7 bases from J, with 16 bases in between. CDR3 length equals 14 residues. CDR3 in DNA: TGTGCCAGCAGCGCCTTACAGGGTCCTTTTGAAGCTTTCTTT. Protein product: CASSALQGPFEAFF.

The chain joins TRBV13 to TRBJ2-1; 11 bases align to TRBD2. The CDR3 totals 18 residues. Trimming cost V 0 bases and J 1 base; bases outside gene matches: 5. Germline assignment: CDR1 PRHDT and CDR2 FYEKMQ (reference sequence). The CDR3 region is CASSLGLAGGLSYNEQFF. For the CDR3, the DNA is TGTGCCAGCAGCTTAGGGCTAGCGGGGGGATTATCCTACAATGAGCAGTTCTTC.

This clone has a single count. The chain couples TRBV19 to TRBJ1-1; the D is unclear. The V end lost 1 base, the J end lost 7 bases, and 10 bases lay between the germline ends. The V gene's germline CDR1 is LNHDA and CDR2 SQIVND (reference sequence). The CDR3 is made up of 13 amino acids. DNA for the CDR3: TGTGCCAGTAGTATAGCGGGTTTAATTGAAGCTTTCTTT. As protein: CASSIAGLIEAFF. The full variable domain, in which reference TRBV19 and TRBJ1-1 provide the parts outside the CDR3, is DGGITQSPKYLFRKEGQNVTLSCEQNLNHDAMYWYRQDPGQGLRLIYYSQIVNDFQKGDIAEGYSVSREKKESFPLTVTSAQKNPTAFYLCASSIAGLIEAFFGQGTRLTVV.

The chain links TRBV5-6 to TRBJ2-7; possible D gene TRBD1, 5 bases. The CDR3 extends over 13 amino acids. The V gene's germline CDR1 is SGHDT and CDR2 YYEEEE. Deletions cut 0 bases from V and 6 bases from J, with 10 bases between. Written as DNA, the CDR3 is TGTGCCAGCAGCTTGGTGATGGGGCGCGAGCAGTACTTC. This gives the protein CASSLVMGREQYF.

This clone showed up just once. The sample contains more than one DNA sequence encoding this CDR3. The J gene is TRBJ2-1, the V gene TRBV5-1, with D possibly being TRBD1 (5 bases). The V gene's germline CDR1 is SGHRS and CDR2 YFSETQ. This CDR3 contains 14 residues. Between the trimmed V and J ends, which lost 0 bases and 3 bases, there was a span of 7 bases. The CDR3 bases are TGCGCCAGCAGCTTGGGACAGAACTACAATGAGCAGTTCTTC. This sequence encodes CASSLGQNYNEQFF.

V and J are TRBV10-3 and TRBJ2-3; D might be TRBD1 (6 bases). V was pared by 3 bases and J by 2 bases, with 12 bases between. CDR1 and CDR2 (germline): ENHRY, SYGVKD. This CDR3 has 15 residues. The CDR3 loop is CAISDGQRTTDTQYF. CDR3 DNA sequence: TGTGCCATCAGTGACGGACAGCGAACCACAGATACGCAGTATTTT.

The chain joins TRBV23-1 to TRBJ1-2, with 7 bases fitting TRBD1. TRBV23-1 is annotated as an ORF whose role is uncertain. The CDR3 runs to 15 residues. V was pared by 3 bases and J by 7 bases, with 11 bases of the junction left unmatched. The CDR3 spells CASSHPTGYIPGYTF. As DNA, the CDR3 is TGCGCCAGCAGTCATCCGACAGGGTACATCCCTGGCTACACCTTC.